What follows are 17 T cell receptor beta chains derived from one specimen sequenced in a study of identical twins. MiXCR, run by TCRdb on the 5' RACE reads, gives a single entry per CDR3 protein. This sample carries 1,800,000 or so distinct CDR3 sequences, less than 40% of them seen once, and the ten largest clones take over 0.25%. Sequenced sample: cord blood. Receptors were obtained from a newborn girl in good health.

V gene TRBV12-3 or TRBV12-4 combines with J gene TRBJ2-7; 8 bases map to TRBD2. The CDR3 runs 14 residues. V was pared by 7 bases and J by 3 bases, with 8 bases of the junction left unmatched. The CDR3 DNA reads TGTGCCAGCACCTTCCCGGGGGGGGACTACGAGCAGTACTTC. This codes for CASTFPGGDYEQYF.

Concerning this clonotype itself: This may be a read error, as it is one base from a much larger clone. J is TRBJ2-7 and V is TRBV29-1, with D unclear. This CDR3 contains 13 residues. CDR1 and CDR2 (germline): SQVTM, ANQGSEA. The CDR3 spells CGVEDVSSYEQYF. CDR3 coding DNA: TGCGGCGTTGAAGACGTAAGCTCCTACGAGCAGTACTTC.

This clonotype was detected only once. V usage is TRBV5-5 and J usage is TRBJ1-1; 7 bases align to TRBD1. Germline V gene data show CDR1 as SGHKS and CDR2 as YYEKEE (reference sequence). The CDR3 runs 14 residues. The J segment lost 4 bases and the V segment lost 2 bases, leaving 5 bases of the junction unmatched. CDR3 in amino acids: CASSFLTGPTEAFF. The CDR3 DNA is TGTGCCAGCAGCTTTTTGACAGGGCCCACTGAAGCTTTCTTT.

In its sample, this clonotype was seen once. One junction end disagrees with the germline gene, perhaps due to a read error. The rearrangement joins TRBV5-1 to TRBJ2-3; 10 bases are shared with TRBD2. CDR1 and CDR2 from the germline V gene are SGHRS and YFSETQ. This CDR3 region has 16 residues. CDR3: CACSLTLAGARDTQYF. CDR3 DNA: TGCGCCTGCAGCCTCACTCTAGCGGGGGCGAGGGATACGCAGTATTTT.

The J gene is TRBJ2-3, the V gene TRBV6-6; 10 bases agree with TRBD1. Trimming took 7 bases from V and 6 from J; bases not matched to a gene: 10. CDR3 length: 15 amino acids. Germline V lookup: CDR1 MNHNY, CDR2 SVGAGI (reference sequence). As DNA, the CDR3 is TGTGCCAGCATGTCCGGACAGGGGGTGGGGGATACGCAGTATTTT. Its protein product is CASMSGQGVGDTQYF.

This clonotype was seen a handful of times. This chain joins TRBV20-1 and TRBJ2-3; perhaps TRBD2 as D (5 bases). Trimming took off 5 bases at V and 2 bases at J, with 14 bases between the two ends. Germline CDR1 and CDR2: DFQATT and SNEGSKA (reference sequence). This CDR3 spans 14 amino acids. In nucleotides, the CDR3 is TGCAGTGCTTCCCCGGGAAAACTCACAGATACGCAGTATTTT. Its protein product is CSASPGKLTDTQYF.

The chain is built from TRBV6-5 and TRBJ1-2; weak D call: TRBD1 (6 bases). CDR3 length: 15 residues. Trimming removed 0 bases at V and 4 bases at J, with 12 bases between. The germline gives CDR1 MNHEY, CDR2 SVGAGI. DNA for the CDR3: TGTGCCAGCAGTTACTCGAGGGGGGGCCCCTATGGCTACACCTTC. Its translation: CASSYSRGGPYGYTF.

The sample holds a few counts of this clonotype. The chain combines TRBV2 with TRBJ2-3, with 7 bases identical to TRBD2. Trimming removed 2 bases from V and 1 base from J; junction bases left unmatched: 6. Germline V gene data show CDR1 as SNHLY and CDR2 as FYNNEI. The CDR3 spans 16 residues. DNA of the CDR3: TGTGCCAGCAGTGAAATTGTAACTAGCGGCACAGATACGCAGTATTTT. It encodes CASSEIVTSGTDTQYF.

The sample holds many counts of this clonotype. The rearrangement links TRBV7-2 to TRBJ2-3; weak D call: TRBD2 (6 bases). Trimming removed 4 bases at V and 0 bases at J, with 14 bases between. Germline V CDR1 and CDR2: SGHTA, FQGNSA. The CDR3 sequence is 16 residues long. The CDR3 DNA sequence: TGTGCCAGCAGCTCCCCCGGGACTTCTAGCACAGATACGCAGTATTTT. Protein sequence: CASSSPGTSSTDTQYF.

This clonotype has more than one count but fewer than ten. This chain links TRBV2 with TRBJ1-2; TRBD1 might be the D (5 bases). Trimming shortened V by 7 bases and J by 0 bases, and 12 bases separated the two germline ends. The germline CDR1 and CDR2 sequences are SNHLY and FYNNEI. This CDR3 spans 14 amino acids. This CDR3 reads CASKNRFTNYGYTF. CDR3 nucleotides: TGTGCCAGCAAAAACAGGTTTACTAACTATGGCTACACCTTC.

The chain couples TRBV2 to TRBJ2-1; D uncertain. The CDR3 is 11 amino acids. Germline CDR1 is SNHLY and CDR2 is FYNNEI. V lost 3 bases and J lost 15, with 12 bases in between. CDR3 sequence (DNA): TGTGCCAGCAGTGACTACTCAATTCCGTTCTTC. This sequence encodes CASSDYSIPFF.

This clonotype was seen more than once but under ten times. The chain uses TRBV9 and TRBJ2-1; tentatively, D is TRBD1 or TRBD2 (5 bases each). Trimming left V 0 bases short and J 2 bases short, with 9 bases between. The CDR3 has 15 amino acids. Germline loops: CDR1 SGDLS, CDR2 YYNGEE. The CDR3 region is CASSVVGTPYNEQFF. The CDR3 region has the DNA TGTGCCAGCAGCGTAGTTGGGACCCCCTACAATGAGCAGTTCTTC.

The rearrangement joins TRBV18 to TRBJ1-1, with 8 bases aligning to TRBD1. Germline-derived CDR1 and CDR2 are KGHSH and LQKENI. The CDR3 contains 16 residues. The V segment lost 2 bases and the J segment 4 bases; nucleotides outside the gene matches: 9. Here the CDR3 reads CASSPILTGGSTEAFF. The CDR3 bases are TGTGCCAGCTCACCAATTCTTACAGGGGGGAGCACTGAAGCTTTCTTT.

The sample holds a few counts of this clonotype. This may come from a read error, since a much larger clone is one base off. This chain joins TRBV20-1 and TRBJ2-5, with no clear D. The CDR3 spans 10 residues. V lost 4 bases and J 3 bases, leaving 3 bases between the germline ends. Per germline, CDR1 DFQATT and CDR2 SNEGSKA (reference sequence). CDR3 bases: TGCAGTGCTAAGAAAGAGACCCAGTACTTC. Translated: CSAKKETQYF.

The rearrangement links TRBV7-2 to TRBJ2-1; D gene unclear. Germline values: CDR1 SGHTA, CDR2 FQGNSA. This CDR3 contains 14 residues. The V end was cut by 1 base, the J end by 10 bases, with 14 bases between. CDR3 region: CASSLESTSWEQFF. The CDR3 nucleotides read TGTGCCAGCAGCTTAGAGTCTACGAGCTGGGAGCAGTTCTTC.

This chain connects TRBV24-1 to TRBJ2-3; TRBD2 matches 13 bases. The CDR3 covers 17 residues. V lost 4 bases and J lost 2; bases outside the gene matches: 5. CDR1 is KGHDR, CDR2 SFDVKD, per germline. CDR3 nucleotides: TGTGCCACCAGTGAGGTCGGACTAGCGGGGGACACAGATACGCAGTATTTT. Translating gives CATSEVGLAGDTDTQYF.

The chain is built from TRBV29-1 and TRBJ2-5; 12 nucleotides agree with TRBD1. CDR3 length: 14 residues. The V gene's germline CDR1 is SQVTM and CDR2 ANQGSEA. Trimming at V came to 6 bases and at J to 4 bases, leaving 6 bases not matched to a gene. CDR3 nucleotide sequence: TGCAGCGTCCCGGGACAGGGGGCCCCAGAGACCCAGTACTTC. As protein: CSVPGQGAPETQYF.